A selection of T cell receptor beta chains follows, all from one sample in a study of cytomegalovirus exposure and HLA in healthy donors. TCRdb's copy holds only in-frame clones and misses some; the assay was immunoSEQ multiplex PCR. The profile shows some 200,000 clones, around 82% of them singletons. The sample comprised PBMCs. The receptors derive from a woman between 18 and 29 years old in good health and CMV-seropositive. Both conserved end residues are part of each CDR3. Each record gives: clone size, CDR3 length, J gene, D gene, V gene, CDR3 protein, CDR3 DNA. D genes are given only for firm matches. The size field is filled for only some rows; it gives once, few, many or a size class.

abundance: -
len: 17
j_gene: TRBJ1-5
d_gene: -
v_gene: TRBV2
CDR3aa: CASSKEVRAVGNQPQHF
CDR3nt: TGTGCCAGCAGTAAAGAGGTCAGGGCAGTCGGCAATCAGCCCCAGCATTTT

abundance: -
len: 12
j_gene: TRBJ2-5
d_gene: TRBD1
v_gene: TRBV29-1
CDR3aa: CSVVRGKETQYF
CDR3nt: TGCAGCGTGGTCAGGGGGAAAGAGACCCAGTACTTC

abundance: once
len: 14
j_gene: TRBJ2-6
d_gene: -
v_gene: TRBV6-1
CDR3aa: CASRRSSGANVLTF
CDR3nt: TGTGCCAGCCGCCGCAGCTCTGGGGCCAACGTCCTGACTTTC

abundance: -
len: 14
j_gene: TRBJ1-2
d_gene: TRBD1
v_gene: TRBV5-5
CDR3aa: CASSQPGQGIGYTF
CDR3nt: TGTGCCAGCAGCCAACCGGGACAGGGAATTGGCTACACCTTC

abundance: -
len: 13
j_gene: TRBJ2-5
d_gene: -
v_gene: TRBV19
CDR3aa: CASGQTSGETQYF
CDR3nt: TGTGCCAGTGGACAGACCTCCGGTGAGACCCAGTACTTC

abundance: -
len: 14
j_gene: TRBJ2-7
d_gene: TRBD1
v_gene: TRBV18
CDR3aa: CASSPSTGFSEQYF
CDR3nt: TGTGCCAGCTCACCTTCGACAGGGTTCTCCGAGCAGTACTTC

abundance: -
len: 14
j_gene: TRBJ2-3
d_gene: -
v_gene: TRBV7-2
CDR3aa: CASKDGGGADTQYF
CDR3nt: TGTGCCAGCAAGGATGGCGGGGGCGCAGATACGCAGTATTTT

abundance: -
len: 12
j_gene: TRBJ1-1
d_gene: -
v_gene: TRBV28
CDR3aa: CASFSVGTEAFF
CDR3nt: TGTGCCAGCTTTTCAGTTGGCACTGAAGCTTTCTTT

abundance: few
len: 13
j_gene: TRBJ1-1
d_gene: -
v_gene: TRBV12-5
CDR3aa: CASSTPGDTEAFF
CDR3nt: TGTGCTAGCTCTACACCGGGGGACACTGAAGCTTTCTTT

abundance: -
len: 15
j_gene: TRBJ1-5
d_gene: -
v_gene: TRBV6-5
CDR3aa: CASSYGGRPDQPQHF
CDR3nt: TGTGCCAGCAGTTACGGGGGCAGACCTGATCAGCCCCAGCATTTT

abundance: -
len: 11
j_gene: TRBJ2-7
d_gene: -
v_gene: TRBV5-6
CDR3aa: CASSYRYEQYF
CDR3nt: TGTGCCAGCAGCTACCGGTACGAGCAGTACTTC

abundance: -
len: 15
j_gene: TRBJ2-1
d_gene: -
v_gene: TRBV5-1
CDR3aa: CASTSAVEAYNEQFF
CDR3nt: TGCGCCAGCACCTCCGCGGTGGAGGCCTACAATGAGCAGTTCTTC

abundance: -
len: 16
j_gene: TRBJ2-3
d_gene: -
v_gene: TRBV7-9
CDR3aa: CASSRTVGPGTDTQYF
CDR3nt: TGTGCCAGCAGCCGAACGGTGGGGCCGGGCACAGATACGCAGTATTTT

abundance: -
len: 13
j_gene: TRBJ2-1
d_gene: -
v_gene: TRBV7-2
CDR3aa: CASSRELYNEQFF
CDR3nt: TGTGCCAGCAGCCGAGAACTCTACAATGAGCAGTTCTTC

abundance: -
len: 15
j_gene: TRBJ1-1
d_gene: -
v_gene: TRBV6-1
CDR3aa: CASASEPTMVTEAFF
CDR3nt: TGTGCCAGCGCGTCGGAGCCCACGATGGTCACTGAAGCTTTCTTT

abundance: -
len: 15
j_gene: TRBJ1-4
d_gene: -
v_gene: TRBV6-1
CDR3aa: CASSETVATNEKLFF
CDR3nt: TGTGCCAGCAGTGAAACGGTTGCAACTAATGAAAAACTGTTTTTT

abundance: -
len: 18
j_gene: TRBJ1-1
d_gene: TRBD1
v_gene: TRBV4-3
CDR3aa: CASSQDVDRRFGDTEAFF
CDR3nt: TGCGCCAGCAGCCAAGATGTGGACAGGCGGTTCGGTGACACTGAAGCTTTCTTT

abundance: -
len: 17
j_gene: TRBJ2-3
d_gene: TRBD2
v_gene: TRBV5-1
CDR3aa: CASSVTSGGAGTDTQYF
CDR3nt: TGCGCCAGCAGCGTTACTAGCGGGGGCGCTGGCACAGATACGCAGTATTTT

abundance: -
len: 17
j_gene: TRBJ1-6
d_gene: -
v_gene: TRBV10-1
CDR3aa: CASSEGAGSSYNSPLHF
CDR3nt: TGCGCCAGCAGTGAAGGAGCGGGGAGCTCCTATAATTCACCCCTCCACTTT

abundance: once
len: 16
j_gene: TRBJ1-1
d_gene: -
v_gene: TRBV5-1
CDR3aa: CASSPGQLGEYTEAFF
CDR3nt: TGCGCCAGCAGCCCCGGACAGCTCGGGGAGTACACTGAAGCTTTCTTT